This T cell receptor beta chain comes out of a study of blood T cell repertoires in COVID-19. The wider study: Acute and convalescent COVID-19 samples came from the United States, Italy and Spain. The cDNA or gDNA used as material had been derived from T cells, B-cell-depleted T cells, or PBMCs.

The CDR3 is 16 amino acids. CDR1 and CDR2 from the germline V gene are MNHNY and SVGAGI (reference sequence). V lost 4 bases and J lost 4; bases outside the gene matches: 6. The protocol was immunoSEQ multiplex PCR, while the TCRdb copy is restricted to in-frame clones and leaves out a portion. In the table there are under 200,000 clones, almost 80% of which are singletons. The chain has TRBV6-6 and TRBJ2-1; 11 bases line up with TRBD2. The sequence derives from a man aged 60-69 years with active or convalescent COVID-19. The sample comprised peripheral blood. CDR3: CASSSLRLAGYNEQFF. The CDR3, as DNA: TGTGCCAGCAGTTCCTTGAGACTAGCGGGGTACAATGAGCAGTTCTTC.